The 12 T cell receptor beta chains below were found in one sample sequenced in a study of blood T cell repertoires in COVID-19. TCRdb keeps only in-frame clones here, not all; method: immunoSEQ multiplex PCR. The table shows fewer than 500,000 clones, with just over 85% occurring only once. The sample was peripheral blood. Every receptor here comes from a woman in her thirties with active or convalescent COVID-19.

As DNA, the CDR3 is TGTGCCAGCATTTCCACAGGGATCTCCCAAGAGACCCAGTACTTC. It codes for CASISTGISQETQYF. The rearrangement uses TRBV6-5 and TRBJ2-5; D is possibly TRBD1 (6 bases). Germline V gene lookup returns CDR1 MNHEY and CDR2 SVGAGI. This CDR3 comprises 15 residues. Trimming stripped 7 bases from V and 1 base from J, with 16 bases between.

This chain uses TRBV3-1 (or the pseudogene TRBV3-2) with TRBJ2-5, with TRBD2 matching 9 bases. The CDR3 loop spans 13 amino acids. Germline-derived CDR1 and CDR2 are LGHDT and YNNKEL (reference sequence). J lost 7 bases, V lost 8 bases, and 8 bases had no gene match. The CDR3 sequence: CASGGGASGTQYF. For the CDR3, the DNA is TGTGCCAGCGGCGGGGGGGCCTCTGGGACCCAGTACTTC.

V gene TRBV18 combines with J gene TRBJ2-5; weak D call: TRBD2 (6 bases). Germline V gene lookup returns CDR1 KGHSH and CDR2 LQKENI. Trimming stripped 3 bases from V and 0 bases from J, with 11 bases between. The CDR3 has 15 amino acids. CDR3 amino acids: CASSPRLAYQETQYF. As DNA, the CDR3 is TGTGCCAGCTCACCCAGGCTAGCGTACCAAGAGACCCAGTACTTC.

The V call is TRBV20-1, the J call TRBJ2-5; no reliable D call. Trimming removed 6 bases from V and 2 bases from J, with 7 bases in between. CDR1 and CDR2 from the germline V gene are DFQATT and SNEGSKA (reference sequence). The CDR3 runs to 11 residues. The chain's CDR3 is CSASRQETQYF. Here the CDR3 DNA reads TGCAGTGCATCCAGACAAGAGACCCAGTACTTC.

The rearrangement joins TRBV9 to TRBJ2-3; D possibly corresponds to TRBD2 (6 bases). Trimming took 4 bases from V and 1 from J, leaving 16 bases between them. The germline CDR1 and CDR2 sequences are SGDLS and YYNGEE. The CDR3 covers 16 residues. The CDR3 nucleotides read TGTGCCAGCAGCCCCGGTGGGGGGATAGGCACAGATACGCAGTATTTT. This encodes CASSPGGGIGTDTQYF.

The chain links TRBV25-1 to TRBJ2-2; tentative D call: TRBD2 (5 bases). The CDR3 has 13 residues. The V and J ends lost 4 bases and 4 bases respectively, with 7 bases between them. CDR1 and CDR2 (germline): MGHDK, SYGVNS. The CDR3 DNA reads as TGTGCCAGCAGTGGGGCGGGCACCGGGGAGCTGTTTTTT. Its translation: CASSGAGTGELFF.

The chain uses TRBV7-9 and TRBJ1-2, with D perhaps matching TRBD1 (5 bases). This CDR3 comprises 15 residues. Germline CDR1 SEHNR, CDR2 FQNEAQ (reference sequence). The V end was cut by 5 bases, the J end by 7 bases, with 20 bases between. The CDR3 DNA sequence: TGTGCCAGCAGCCACCAAAATCAGGGCTTTGGTGGCTACACCTTC. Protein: CASSHQNQGFGGYTF.

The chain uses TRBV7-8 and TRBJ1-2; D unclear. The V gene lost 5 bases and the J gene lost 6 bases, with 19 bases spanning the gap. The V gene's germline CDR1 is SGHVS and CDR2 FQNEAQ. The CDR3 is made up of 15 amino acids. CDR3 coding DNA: TGTGCCAGCAGCCCCTTTTATGGCCCACAGAATGGCTACACCTTC. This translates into CASSPFYGPQNGYTF.

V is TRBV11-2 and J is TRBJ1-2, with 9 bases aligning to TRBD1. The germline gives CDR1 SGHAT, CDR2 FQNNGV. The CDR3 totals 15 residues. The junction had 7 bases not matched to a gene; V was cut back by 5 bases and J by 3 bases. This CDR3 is CASSPRTGEYYGYTF. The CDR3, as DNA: TGTGCCAGCAGCCCGAGGACAGGGGAATACTATGGCTACACCTTC.

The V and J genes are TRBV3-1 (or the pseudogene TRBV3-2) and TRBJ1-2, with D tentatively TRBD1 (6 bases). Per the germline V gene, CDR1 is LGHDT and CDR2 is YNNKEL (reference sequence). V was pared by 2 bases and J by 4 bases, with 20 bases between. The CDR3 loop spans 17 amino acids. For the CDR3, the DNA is TGTGCCAGCAGCCAATCCTGGCAGGGGCGCGACGGCTATGGCTACACCTTC. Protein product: CASSQSWQGRDGYGYTF.

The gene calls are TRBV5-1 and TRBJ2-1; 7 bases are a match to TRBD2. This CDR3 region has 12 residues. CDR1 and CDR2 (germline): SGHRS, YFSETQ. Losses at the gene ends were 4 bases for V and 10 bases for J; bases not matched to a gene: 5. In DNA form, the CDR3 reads TGCGCCAGCAGCCCCCCGGGACTAGAGCAGTTCTTC. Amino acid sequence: CASSPPGLEQFF.

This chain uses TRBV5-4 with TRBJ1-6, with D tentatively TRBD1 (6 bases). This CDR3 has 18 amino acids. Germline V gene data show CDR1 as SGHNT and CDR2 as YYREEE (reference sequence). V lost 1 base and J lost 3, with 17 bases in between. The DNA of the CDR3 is TGTGCCAGCAGCTTGTCGGTTCGGGACATACACTATAATTCACCCCTCCACTTT. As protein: CASSLSVRDIHYNSPLHF.